The sequence of this TCR beta chain was determined in a study of shared clonotypes between healthy human individuals. Repertoires were generated with immunoSEQ multiplex PCR, while TCRdb's copy carries only in-frame clones and drops some. The data contain some 2,000,000 clones, approximately 94% of them seen just once; the ten biggest clones take up roughly 0.13%. Each donor was a Caucasian adult residing in Nashville, Tennessee. Splitting of CD4+ cells produced CD45RA+ naive and CD45RA-negative memory subsets. J was trimmed by 5 bases and V by 5 bases; bases with no gene match: 9. The CDR3 runs 15 residues. Germline CDR1 reads MGHDK; CDR2 reads SYGVNS.

The TCR sequence derives from a young man in good health. Sequencing used naive CD4+ T cells sorted from blood. Subset of the sample: CD45RA+ positively selected. The chain employs TRBV25-1 and TRBJ2-5; 9 bases line up with TRBD1. The CDR3 protein is CASSQTTGGTETQYF. The CDR3 coding sequence is TGTGCCAGCAGTCAAACGACAGGGGGGACGGAGACCCAGTACTTC.